The T cell receptor (beta chain) under discussion was sequenced for a study of blood T cell repertoires in COVID-19. Study details: In each case, the material was cDNA or gDNA derived from T cells, B-cell-depleted T cells, or PBMCs.

Assay used: immunoSEQ multiplex PCR; TCRdb lists only in-frame clones, some missing. The sample includes fewer than 80,000 clones, about nine tenths seen only once; the top ten take roughly 2%. The V and J ends lost 5 bases and 2 bases respectively, with 10 bases between them. Germline CDR1 is SGHDT and CDR2 is YYEEEE. The CDR3 consists of 13 residues. The rearrangement links TRBV5-6 to TRBJ1-2; weak D call: TRBD1 (5 bases). The TCR comes from a man aged 30-40 years with acute or convalescent COVID-19. Sequencing was done on a sample of peripheral blood. The DNA for the CDR3 is TGTGCCAGCAGGCAGAGACAGAACTATGGCTACACCTTC. Translated, it gives CASRQRQNYGYTF. The whole variable domain, remainder taken from reference TRBV5-6 and TRBJ1-2, is DAGVTQSPTHLIKTRGQQVTLRCSPKSGHDTVSWYQQALGQGPQFIFQYYEEEERQRGNFPDRFSGHQFPNYSSELNVNALLLGDSALYLCASRQRQNYGYTFGSGTRLTVV.